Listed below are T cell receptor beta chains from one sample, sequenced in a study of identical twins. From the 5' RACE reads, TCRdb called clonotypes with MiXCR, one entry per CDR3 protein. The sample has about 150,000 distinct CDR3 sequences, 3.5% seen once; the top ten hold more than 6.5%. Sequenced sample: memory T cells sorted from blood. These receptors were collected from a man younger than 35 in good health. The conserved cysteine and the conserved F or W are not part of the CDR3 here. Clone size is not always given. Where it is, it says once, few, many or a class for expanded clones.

cdr3_aa: ASSRPAGRTDTQY
clone_size: many
v_call: TRBV12-3/TRBV12-4
j_call: TRBJ2-3

cdr3_aa: SASPTGQGYYNEQF
clone_size: many
v_call: TRBV20-1
j_call: TRBJ2-1

cdr3_aa: ASGPHRGEVHEQY
clone_size: few
v_call: TRBV28
j_call: TRBJ2-7

cdr3_aa: ASRSRGQNTDTQY
clone_size: few
v_call: TRBV5-1
j_call: TRBJ2-3

cdr3_aa: ASSLGFVDETQY
clone_size: many
v_call: TRBV5-1
j_call: TRBJ2-5

cdr3_aa: ASSLKSGSGWGERRSNEQF
clone_size: many
v_call: TRBV5-1
j_call: TRBJ2-1

cdr3_aa: ASRTQGYNEQF
clone_size: many
v_call: TRBV5-1
j_call: TRBJ2-1

cdr3_aa: ASSLVDRADTQY
clone_size: many
v_call: TRBV7-2
j_call: TRBJ2-3

cdr3_aa: ASSRGQGVSYEQY
clone_size: many
v_call: TRBV7-8
j_call: TRBJ2-7

cdr3_aa: ASSLRASGRGEQF
clone_size: many
v_call: TRBV27
j_call: TRBJ2-1

cdr3_aa: ASSLAPGWGTDTQY
clone_size: many
v_call: TRBV7-2
j_call: TRBJ2-3

cdr3_aa: ASSLAIRDRGYNEQF
clone_size: many
v_call: TRBV7-2
j_call: TRBJ2-1

cdr3_aa: ASSLPWTNTGELF
clone_size: many
v_call: TRBV12-3/TRBV12-4
j_call: TRBJ2-2

cdr3_aa: ASSFPDQETQY
clone_size: .
v_call: TRBV5-5
j_call: TRBJ2-5

cdr3_aa: ASSYSKGRTFNTEAF
clone_size: many
v_call: TRBV6-2/TRBV6-3
j_call: TRBJ1-1

cdr3_aa: ASSTTTGGSYEQY
clone_size: many
v_call: TRBV7-2
j_call: TRBJ2-7

cdr3_aa: ASSHLEDTGELF
clone_size: many
v_call: TRBV7-8
j_call: TRBJ2-2

cdr3_aa: ASSRGVQGADEQF
clone_size: many
v_call: TRBV6-1
j_call: TRBJ2-1

cdr3_aa: ASSPLISQAYEQY
clone_size: many
v_call: TRBV28
j_call: TRBJ2-7

cdr3_aa: ASSLDPRGRGMIADTQY
clone_size: many
v_call: TRBV5-1
j_call: TRBJ2-3

cdr3_aa: ASSLAPSKTDTQY
clone_size: many
v_call: TRBV7-2
j_call: TRBJ2-3

cdr3_aa: ASSYRDTTGEQF
clone_size: many
v_call: TRBV6-5
j_call: TRBJ2-1

cdr3_aa: SARLTGEGGYSPLH
clone_size: .
v_call: TRBV20-1
j_call: TRBJ1-6

cdr3_aa: SARGGLTDTQY
clone_size: many
v_call: TRBV20-1
j_call: TRBJ2-3

cdr3_aa: ASSAVEGMNTEAF
clone_size: .
v_call: TRBV28
j_call: TRBJ1-1

cdr3_aa: ASSLGGGRLGNTIY
clone_size: many
v_call: TRBV7-2
j_call: TRBJ1-3

cdr3_aa: ASAKGQSLLSGANVLT
clone_size: .
v_call: TRBV3-1
j_call: TRBJ2-6